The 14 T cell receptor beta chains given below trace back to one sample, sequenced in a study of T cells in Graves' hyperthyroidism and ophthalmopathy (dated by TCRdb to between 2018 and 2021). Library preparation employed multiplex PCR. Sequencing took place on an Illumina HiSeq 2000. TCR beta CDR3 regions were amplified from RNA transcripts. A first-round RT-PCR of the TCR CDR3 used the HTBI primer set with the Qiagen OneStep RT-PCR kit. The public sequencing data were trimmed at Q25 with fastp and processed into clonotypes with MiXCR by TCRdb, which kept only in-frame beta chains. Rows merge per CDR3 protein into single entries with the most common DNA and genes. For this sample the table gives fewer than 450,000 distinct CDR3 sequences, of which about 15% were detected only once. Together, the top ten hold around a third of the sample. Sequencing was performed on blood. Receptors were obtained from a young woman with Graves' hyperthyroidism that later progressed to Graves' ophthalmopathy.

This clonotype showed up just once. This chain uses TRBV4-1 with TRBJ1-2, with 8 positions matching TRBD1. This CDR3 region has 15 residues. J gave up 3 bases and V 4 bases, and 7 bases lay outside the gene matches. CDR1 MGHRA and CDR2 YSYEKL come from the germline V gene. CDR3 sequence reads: CASSPRQGSDYGYTF. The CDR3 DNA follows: TGCGCCAGCAGCCCCCGACAGGGGTCGGACTATGGCTACACCTTC.

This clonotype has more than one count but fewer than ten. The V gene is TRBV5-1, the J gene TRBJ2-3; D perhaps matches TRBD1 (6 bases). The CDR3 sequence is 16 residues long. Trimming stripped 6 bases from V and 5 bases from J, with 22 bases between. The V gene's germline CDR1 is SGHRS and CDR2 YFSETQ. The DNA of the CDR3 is TGCGCCAGCAAAATAAAGGGGGTCGGATTCATAGATACGCAGTATTTT. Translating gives CASKIKGVGFIDTQYF.

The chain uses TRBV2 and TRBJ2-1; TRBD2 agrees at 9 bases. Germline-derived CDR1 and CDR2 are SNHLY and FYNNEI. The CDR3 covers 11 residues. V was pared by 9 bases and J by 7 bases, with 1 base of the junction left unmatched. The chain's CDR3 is CASLAGNEQFF. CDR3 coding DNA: TGTGCCAGTCTAGCGGGGAATGAGCAGTTCTTC.

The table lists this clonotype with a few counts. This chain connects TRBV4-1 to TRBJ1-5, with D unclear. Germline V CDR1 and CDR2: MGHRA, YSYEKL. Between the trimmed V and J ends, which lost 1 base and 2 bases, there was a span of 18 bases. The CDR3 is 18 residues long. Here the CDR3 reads CASSQGTNRWDGNQPQHF. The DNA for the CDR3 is TGCGCCAGCAGCCAAGGGACGAACCGCTGGGATGGCAATCAGCCCCAGCATTTT.

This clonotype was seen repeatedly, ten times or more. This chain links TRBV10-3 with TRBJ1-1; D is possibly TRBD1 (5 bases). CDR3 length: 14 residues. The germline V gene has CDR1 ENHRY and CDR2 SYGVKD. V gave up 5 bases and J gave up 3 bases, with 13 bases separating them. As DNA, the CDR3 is TGTGCCATCAGTTTTTCGGGGGGTGACACTGAAGCTTTCTTT. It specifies CAISFSGGDTEAFF.

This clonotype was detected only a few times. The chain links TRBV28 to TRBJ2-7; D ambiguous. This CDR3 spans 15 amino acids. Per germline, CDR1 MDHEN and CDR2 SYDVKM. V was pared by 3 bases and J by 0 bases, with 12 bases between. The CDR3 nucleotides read TGTGCCAGCAGTTTGGGGTCGGCGGCCTCCTACGAGCAGTACTTC. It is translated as CASSLGSAASYEQYF.

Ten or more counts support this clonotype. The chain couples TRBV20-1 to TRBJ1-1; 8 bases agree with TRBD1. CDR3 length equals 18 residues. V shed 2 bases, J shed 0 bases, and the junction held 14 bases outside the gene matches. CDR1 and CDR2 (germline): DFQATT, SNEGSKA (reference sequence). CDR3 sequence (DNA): TGCAGTGCTAGAAGTTTACGGACAGGGCAATGGATGAACACTGAAGCTTTCTTT. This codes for CSARSLRTGQWMNTEAFF.

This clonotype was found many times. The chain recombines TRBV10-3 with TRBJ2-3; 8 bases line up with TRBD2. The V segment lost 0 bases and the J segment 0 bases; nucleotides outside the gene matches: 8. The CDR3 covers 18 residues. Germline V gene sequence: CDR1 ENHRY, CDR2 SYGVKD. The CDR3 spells CAISESIGGGTSTDTQYF. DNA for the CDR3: TGTGCCATCAGTGAGTCGATAGGCGGGGGGACTAGCACAGATACGCAGTATTTT.

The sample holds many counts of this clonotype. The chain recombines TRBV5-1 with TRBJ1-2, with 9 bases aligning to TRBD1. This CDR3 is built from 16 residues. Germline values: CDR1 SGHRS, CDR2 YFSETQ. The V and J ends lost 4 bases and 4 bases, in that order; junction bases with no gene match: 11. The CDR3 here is CASSPQPGQGSYGYTF. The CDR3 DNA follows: TGCGCCAGCAGCCCGCAACCGGGACAGGGATCCTATGGCTACACCTTC. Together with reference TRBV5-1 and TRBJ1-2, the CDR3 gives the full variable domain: KAGVTQTPRYLIKTRGQQVTLSCSPISGHRSVSWYQQTPGQGLQFLFEYFSETQRNKGNFPGRFSGRQFSNSRSEMNVSTLELGDSALYLCASSPQPGQGSYGYTFGSGTRLTVV.

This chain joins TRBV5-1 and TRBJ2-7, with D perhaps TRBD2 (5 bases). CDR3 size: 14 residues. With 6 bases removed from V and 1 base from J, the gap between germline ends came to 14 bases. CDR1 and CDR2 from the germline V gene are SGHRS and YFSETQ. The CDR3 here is CASTDTLGSYEQYF. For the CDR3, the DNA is TGCGCCAGCACCGACACACTAGGGTCCTACGAGCAGTACTTC.

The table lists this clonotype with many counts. CDR3 sequence reads: CASSQEKADYEQYF. CDR3 sequence (DNA): TGTGCCAGCAGCCAAGAAAAAGCGGACTACGAGCAGTACTTC. This chain connects TRBV3-1 to TRBJ2-7, with a weak D call TRBD2 (5 bases). The CDR3 extends over 14 amino acids. Deletions cut 0 bases from V and 3 bases from J, with 9 bases between. Germline loops: CDR1 LGHDT, CDR2 YNNKEL (reference sequence).

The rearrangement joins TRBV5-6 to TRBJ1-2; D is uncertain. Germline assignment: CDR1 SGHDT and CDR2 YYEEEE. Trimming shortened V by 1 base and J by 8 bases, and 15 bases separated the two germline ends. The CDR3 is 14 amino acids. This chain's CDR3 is CASSLSRDPVGYTF. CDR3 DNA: TGTGCCAGCAGCTTGTCACGGGATCCGGTCGGCTACACCTTC.

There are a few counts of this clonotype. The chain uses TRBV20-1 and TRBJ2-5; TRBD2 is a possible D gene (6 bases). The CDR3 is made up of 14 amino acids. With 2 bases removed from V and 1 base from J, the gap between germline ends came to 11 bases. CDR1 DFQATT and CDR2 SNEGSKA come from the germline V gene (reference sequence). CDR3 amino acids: CSARRTGSQETQYF. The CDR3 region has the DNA TGCAGTGCTAGAAGGACCGGGAGCCAAGAGACCCAGTACTTC.

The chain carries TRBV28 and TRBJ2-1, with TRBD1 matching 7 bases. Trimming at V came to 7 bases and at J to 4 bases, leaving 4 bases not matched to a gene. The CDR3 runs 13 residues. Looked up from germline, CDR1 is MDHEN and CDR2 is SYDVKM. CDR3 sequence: CASTGTEYNEQFF. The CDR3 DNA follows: TGTGCCAGCACCGGGACAGAGTACAATGAGCAGTTCTTC.